The rows below give T cell receptor beta chains drawn from one sample of a study of memory CD4+ T cells and cytomegalovirus serostatus. Sequenced by immunoSEQ multiplex PCR; TCRdb stores in-frame clones only, minus some. The profile shows tens of thousands of clones, approximately 82% of them singletons. Source material: memory CD4+ T cells from blood. The receptor source for this set is an adult in good health and CMV-seronegative. Some clones in this sample may be carry-over from other donors' samples. Both conserved end residues are part of each CDR3. A D gene is named only where the DNA matches it firmly. Rows give clone size only sometimes, using once, few, many, or a class for an expanded clone.

CDR3 | DNA | D | size | J | V
CASSSGIYTGELFF | TGTGCCAGCAGCTCTGGGATCTACACCGGGGAGCTGTTTTTT | . | few | TRBJ2-2 | TRBV9
CASSRILSGANVLTF | TGTGCCAGCAGCCGCATTCTCTCTGGGGCCAACGTCCTGACTTTC | . | . | TRBJ2-6 | TRBV5-8
CASSLDFREETQYF | TGTGCCAGCAGCTTAGATTTCAGGGAGGAGACCCAGTACTTC | . | . | TRBJ2-5 | TRBV7-7
CASSSPPKTHEEGYTF | TGTGCCAGCAGCTCACCACCGAAGACCCACGAGGAAGGCTACACCTTC | . | . | TRBJ1-2 | TRBV7-8
CAIRDRPGETQYF | TGTGCCATCAGGGACCGGCCCGGGGAGACCCAGTACTTC | . | once | TRBJ2-5 | TRBV10-3
CASSSLAGRANEQFF | TGTGCCAGCAGCTCCCTAGCGGGGAGGGCAAATGAGCAGTTCTTC | TRBD2 | . | TRBJ2-1 | TRBV7-2
CATSRGDSNQPQHF | TGTGCCACCAGCAGAGGGGACAGTAATCAGCCCCAGCATTTT | TRBD1 | . | TRBJ1-5 | TRBV15
CASSRLQGIGADTQYF | TGTGCCAGCAGCCGGTTACAGGGAATCGGTGCAGATACGCAGTATTTT | . | . | TRBJ2-3 | TRBV5-6
CASNIPWPLGTGELFF | TGTGCCAGCAATATACCCTGGCCCCTAGGCACCGGGGAGCTGTTTTTT | . | . | TRBJ2-2 | TRBV28
CASSEVSPSFRARGEQYF | TGTGCCAGCAGTGAAGTATCCCCAAGTTTTAGGGCGCGGGGAGAGCAGTACTTC | . | . | TRBJ2-7 | TRBV2
CASSQDEAGGPVTPYNEQFF | TGTGCCAGCAGCCAAGATGAGGCGGGAGGGCCCGTAACTCCCTACAATGAGCAGTTCTTC | TRBD2 | . | TRBJ2-1 | TRBV4-2
CASAPSGSGTGELFF | TGCGCCAGCGCGCCTAGCGGGAGCGGCACCGGGGAGCTGTTTTTT | TRBD2 | . | TRBJ2-2 | TRBV5-1
CASSLRNTGELFF | TGTGCCAGCAGTTTGAGGAACACCGGGGAGCTGTTTTTT | . | . | TRBJ2-2 | TRBV27
CASSPLGSGQETQYF | TGTGCCAGCAGCCCCCTCGGGAGCGGCCAAGAGACCCAGTACTTC | . | . | TRBJ2-5 | TRBV11-2